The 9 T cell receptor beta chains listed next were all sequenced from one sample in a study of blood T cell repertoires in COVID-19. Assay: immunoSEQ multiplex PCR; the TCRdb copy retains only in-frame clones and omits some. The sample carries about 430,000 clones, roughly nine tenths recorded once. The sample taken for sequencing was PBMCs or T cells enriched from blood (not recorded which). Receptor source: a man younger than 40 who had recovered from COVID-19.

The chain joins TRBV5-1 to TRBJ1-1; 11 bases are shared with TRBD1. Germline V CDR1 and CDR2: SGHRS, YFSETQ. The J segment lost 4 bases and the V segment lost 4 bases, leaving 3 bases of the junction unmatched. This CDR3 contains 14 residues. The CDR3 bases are TGCGCCAGCAGCGCTGGGACAGGGGGCACTGAAGCTTTCTTT. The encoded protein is CASSAGTGGTEAFF.

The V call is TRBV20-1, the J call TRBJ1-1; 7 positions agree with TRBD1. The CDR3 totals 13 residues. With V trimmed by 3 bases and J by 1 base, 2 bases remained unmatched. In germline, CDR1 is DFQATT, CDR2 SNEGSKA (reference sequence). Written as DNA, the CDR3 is TGCAGTGCTAGTCGGGACAGGAACACTGAAGCTTTCTTT. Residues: CSASRDRNTEAFF.

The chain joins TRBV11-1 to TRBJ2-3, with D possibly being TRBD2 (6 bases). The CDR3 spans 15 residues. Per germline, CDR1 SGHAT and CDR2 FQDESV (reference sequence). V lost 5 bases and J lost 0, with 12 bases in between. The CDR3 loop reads CASSVGTASTDTQYF. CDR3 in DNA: TGTGCCAGCAGCGTCGGGACTGCTAGCACAGATACGCAGTATTTT.

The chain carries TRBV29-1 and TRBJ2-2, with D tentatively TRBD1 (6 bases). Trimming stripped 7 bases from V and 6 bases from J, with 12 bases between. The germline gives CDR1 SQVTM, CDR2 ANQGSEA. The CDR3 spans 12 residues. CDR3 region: CSGVDRPGELFF. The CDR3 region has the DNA TGCAGCGGTGTAGACAGGCCCGGGGAGCTGTTTTTT.

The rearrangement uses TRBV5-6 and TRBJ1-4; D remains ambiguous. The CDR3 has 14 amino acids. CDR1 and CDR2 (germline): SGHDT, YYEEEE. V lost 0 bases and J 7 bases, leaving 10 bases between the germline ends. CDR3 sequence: CASSLAVTGEKLFF. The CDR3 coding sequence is TGTGCCAGCAGCTTGGCCGTGACGGGTGAAAAACTGTTTTTT.

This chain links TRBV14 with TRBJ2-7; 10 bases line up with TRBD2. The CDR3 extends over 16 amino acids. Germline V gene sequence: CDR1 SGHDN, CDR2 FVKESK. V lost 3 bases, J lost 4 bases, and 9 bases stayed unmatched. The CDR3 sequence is CASSHSTGTSVYEQYF. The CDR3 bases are TGTGCCAGCAGCCATAGCACCGGGACTAGCGTATACGAGCAGTACTTC.

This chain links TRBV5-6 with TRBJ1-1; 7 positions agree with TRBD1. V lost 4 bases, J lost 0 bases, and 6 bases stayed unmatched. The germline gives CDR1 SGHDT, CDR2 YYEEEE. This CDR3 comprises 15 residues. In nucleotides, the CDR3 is TGTGCCAGCAGCCAAAAGACAGGGATGAACACTGAAGCTTTCTTT. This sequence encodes CASSQKTGMNTEAFF.

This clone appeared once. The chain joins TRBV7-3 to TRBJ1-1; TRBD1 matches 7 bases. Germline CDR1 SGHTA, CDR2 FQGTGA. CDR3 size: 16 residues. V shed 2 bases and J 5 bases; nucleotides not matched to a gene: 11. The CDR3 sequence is CASSLEGGASGTEAFF. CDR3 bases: TGTGCCAGCAGCTTAGAAGGGGGCGCGTCTGGAACTGAAGCTTTCTTT.

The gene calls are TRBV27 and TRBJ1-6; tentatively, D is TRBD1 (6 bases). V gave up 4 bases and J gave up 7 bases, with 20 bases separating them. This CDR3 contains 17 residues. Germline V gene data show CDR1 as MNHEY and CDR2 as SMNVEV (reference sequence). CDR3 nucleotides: TGTGCCAGCAGTTCCCCGACGGACAGCCTATTAAATTCACCCCTCCACTTT. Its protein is CASSSPTDSLLNSPLHF.